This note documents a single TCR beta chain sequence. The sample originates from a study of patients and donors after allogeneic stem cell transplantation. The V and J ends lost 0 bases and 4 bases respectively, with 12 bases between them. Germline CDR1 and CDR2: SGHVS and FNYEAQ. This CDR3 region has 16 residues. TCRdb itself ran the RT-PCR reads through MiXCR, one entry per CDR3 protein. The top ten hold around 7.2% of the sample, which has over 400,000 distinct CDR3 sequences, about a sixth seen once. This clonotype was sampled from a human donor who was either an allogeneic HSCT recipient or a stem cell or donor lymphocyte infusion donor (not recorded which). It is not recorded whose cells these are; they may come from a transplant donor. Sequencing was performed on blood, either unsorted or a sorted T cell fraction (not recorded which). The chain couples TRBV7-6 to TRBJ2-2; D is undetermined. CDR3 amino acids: CASSLASVSSTGELFF. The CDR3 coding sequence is TGTGCCAGCAGCTTAGCTTCGGTGTCGAGCACCGGGGAGCTGTTTTTT.